This TCR beta chain was profiled in a study of vaccination and CD4 T cells after COVID-19. This clonotype showed up just a few times. The antigen remains undetermined. CDR1 is SGHAT, CDR2 FQNNGV, per germline. There are 15 residues in the CDR3. J gave up 8 bases and V 4 bases, and 8 bases lay outside the gene matches. Treatment in this sample: approximately 11-day PBMC culture with coronavirus spike peptide pools or control peptides (ViraFEST assay). An Oncomine TCR Beta short-read assay was used to sequence the DNA from cultured CD4+ T cells. MiXCR was run by TCRdb on the PCR reads, yielding one entry per CDR3 protein. This table has some 11,000 distinct CDR3 sequences, around 49% appearing once.

V gene TRBV11-2 combines with J gene TRBJ2-1; 10 nucleotides agree with TRBD2. Sequenced sample: CD4+ T cells from blood, cultured in vitro. The receptor was isolated from a human donor who had recovered from COVID-19. DNA for the CDR3: TGTGCCAGCAGCTCTCCTAGCGGGAGTGTCGATGAGCAGTTCTTC. Protein: CASSSPSGSVDEQFF.